This entry describes one T cell receptor (beta chain). The data were produced by immunoSEQ multiplex PCR, yet TCRdb's version contains in-frame clones alone and is incomplete. In the table there are about 220,000 clones, around 83% of which are singletons. Germline loops: CDR1 SGHDN, CDR2 FVKESK. The CDR3 length is 14 residues. After removal of 3 bases from V and 13 bases from J, the junction contained 12 bases not matched to a gene. The entry originates in a study of blood T cell repertoires in COVID-19. Material: peripheral blood. The receptor comes from a man aged 40-49 years who had recovered from COVID-19. The chain carries TRBV14 and TRBJ1-2; 9 bases are shared with TRBD1. CDR3 sequence (DNA): TGTGCCAGCAGCCATCTCAGGGACAGGGTTGTCCTCACCTTC. It translates to CASSHLRDRVVLTF.